This TCR beta chain was identified in a study of CD8 T cells in ankylosing spondylitis listed by TCRdb under 2017. For the wider study: T cell receptor beta repertoires were profiled in healthy donors and ankylosing spondylitis patients so that disease-linked TCR variants could be found. In total, the full study cohort was made up of over a hundred healthy donors and 25 ankylosing spondylitis patients. Samples of peripheral blood were taken, and for ankylosing spondylitis patients, synovial fluid was collected as well. Results and caveats for the whole study, not just this receptor: The disease-linked clones were reported as significantly enriched in matched synovial fluid samples from ankylosing spondylitis patients. A TCR beta motif of eight highly homologous amino acid variants appeared characteristic of blood from ankylosing spondylitis patients. The disease-linked clones had a CD8+ phenotype and were found at relatively low frequencies in peripheral blood. Some motif variants had previously been reported in the synovial fluid and blood of reactive arthritis patients, which suggests shared mechanisms of disease initiation.

For this clonotype: Its target antigen remains unknown. No per-base quality is available; no much larger clone lies one base away.

From the germline V gene (reference sequence), CDR1 is LNHNV and CDR2 is YYDKDF. Relative to germline, V is missing 0 bases and J is missing 0 bases, with 8 bases of the junction outside any gene match. The cysteine opens and the phenylalanine closes a CDR3 of 20 amino acids. Kept here is only the CDR3 DNA, which spans 60 bases and is read in frame from base 1. Reads for this sample came from an Illumina HiSeq 2500. Quantitative 5'-RACE with molecular barcodes was the method used to prepare the TCR beta libraries. The authors processed their data as follows. A new computational method, built on a probabilistic model of VDJ rearrangement, was used to identify disease-linked TCR variants. TCRdb reworked the public reads: Q25 trimming with fastp, MiXCR clone assembly, productive beta chains retained. When rows share a CDR3 protein, they turn into one entry using the most common DNA and genes. TCRdb, rather than the study authors, made the V and J calls. The sample table shows around 430,000 distinct CDR3 sequences, and roughly 15% are seen once. The ten largest clones represent under 1.2% of the sample.

The sample comprised blood, either unsorted or a sorted T cell fraction (not recorded which). The clonotype comes from a male donor with ankylosing spondylitis. The chain is assembled from TRBV15 and TRBJ2-1; 13 of the junction bases match TRBD2. CDR3 sequence: CATSRDLGWTSGSSYNEQFF. The bases read TGTGCCACCAGCAGAGATCTTGGATGGACTAGCGGGAGCTCCTACAATGAGCAGTTCTTC.